The sequence of this T cell receptor (beta chain) was determined in a study of tumor and adjacent non-tumor tissue in lung cancer (dated 2018 in TCRdb). Regarding the complete study: By cancer type, the cohort comprised approximately 12 adenocarcinoma patients, a couple of squamous cell carcinoma patients and 1 small cell lung cancer patient. Among the roughly 15 patients, ages ranged from roughly 31 to 76 years, around 10 were men and 5 were women, and disease was TNM stage I to III. Sequencing produced about 130,000,000 productive TCRbeta reads in total, an average of about 4 million reads per sample. The study compared bulk TCRbeta repertoires between lung tumor tissue and matched distant non-tumor lung tissue from over 12 lung cancer patients. For each patient, one tumor sample and one normal lung sample were taken, giving approximately 29 paired specimens that underwent TCRbeta CDR3 sequencing. Summary of the overall study and its limitations: Neither the sequencing platform nor unique molecular identifiers are mentioned in the methods. In normal lung, the top 100 clones accounted for a significantly larger cumulative share of the repertoire than in tumor tissue. Because peripheral blood was not sequenced, the blood TCRbeta repertoires of the lung cancer patients in the study went unexamined. Only 15 or so patients were included in the cohort, and the need for larger samples and more detailed clinical data was noted by the authors. Tumor tissue showed significantly higher TCR diversity (inverse Simpson) than normal lung tissue, at 431.37 vs 166.20 (P = 0.0075, Mann-Whitney U test). TCR diversity was significantly higher in younger patients, and greater tumor TCR diversity was associated with shorter overall survival and shorter disease-free survival.

RNA was isolated from bulk, unsorted tissue, and RNA quality was assessed with a NanoDrop ND-1000 and an Agilent 2100. Distant non-tumor tissue taken more than 3 cm from the tumor edge was used as the normal lung sample. Donors were newly diagnosed lung cancer patients admitted for thoracic surgery in China between August and November 2014, without prior chemotherapy. Patients with previous radiotherapy or chemotherapy, or with another concurrent cancer, were excluded from the study. Surgical tissue pieces of about 1-2.2 cm3 were preserved in RNAlater solution and stored at -80 °C until use. The library was produced with multiplex PCR. Instrument used: Illumina HiSeq 2500. Following protocols modified from ARM-PCR, the researchers constructed TCRbeta libraries through three rounds of nested PCR with primers (Table S4). Before sequencing, PCR products of 200-500 bp were excised from the gel and purified with the QIAquick gel extraction kit. Per the original workflow: Reads were cleaned with Trimmomatic, merged with FLASH into complete CDR3 sequences, and assigned to V(D)J germline segments with MiTCR. VDJtools was used to compute clonal diversity as the inverse Simpson's index. In-frame sequences lacking a premature stop codon were counted as productive reads. TCRdb reprocessed the public reads (quality trimming at Q25 with fastp, clone calling with MiXCR) and kept in-frame beta chains. Under each unique CDR3 protein, matching rows form one entry showing the most common genes and DNA. In this record, the V and J calls reflect TCRdb's handling and not the investigators' own analysis. The sample table lists some 70,000 distinct CDR3 sequences, approximately 71% of them with a count of one. In total, the top ten clones hold 28% of the sample.

About this clonotype itself: The antigen it binds to is not known. One base away lies a much larger clone, so this may be a sequencing read error.

CDR1 and CDR2 were assigned from the germline V gene (reference sequence) as SGHNT and YYREEE. Trimming takes 0 bases from V and 3 bases from J, and the germline ends sit 18 bases apart. The CDR3 spans 17 residues, from the cysteine through the phenylalanine. The retained sequence is limited to the CDR3, 51 bases, with the frame set at the first base. Sequencing was done on a sample of distant non-tumor lung tissue. The chain links TRBV5-4 with TRBJ1-1, and TRBD1 may be the D gene, going by 6 matching bases. The origin of this receptor is a woman aged 45-59 years with non-small cell lung cancer. The nucleotide sequence is TGTGCCAGCAGCTTGGCGAGAGGGGGAGAAATGCACACTGAAGCTTTCTTT. This yields the protein CASSLARGGEMHTEAFF.